This T cell receptor beta chain comes out of a study of identical twins. The CDR3 covers 11 residues. Losses at the gene ends were 4 bases for V and 7 bases for J; bases not matched to a gene: 1. Germline loops: CDR1 SQVTM, CDR2 ANQGSEA. Study conclusions and caveats: In beta out-of-frame sequences, the excess sharing between twins was weaker. The authors drew conclusions from cross-sectional statistical analysis rather than following the same donors. Insertion counts were lower in abundant cord blood beta clonotypes, a trend that memory repertoires did not show.

This clonotype was picked up many times. The target antigen is unknown. TCRdb processed the 5' RACE reads anew with MiXCR; each CDR3 protein has one entry. Of about 340,000 distinct CDR3 sequences in the sample, approximately 9.1% were seen once. This rearrangement joins TRBV29-1 to TRBJ2-4; 7 nucleotides align to TRBD1. The sequence came from a woman aged 50 to 60 in good health. Material: naive T cells sorted from blood. CDR3 sequence reads: CSVGGQNIQYF. The CDR3 DNA sequence: TGCAGCGTTGGGGGACAGAACATTCAGTACTTC.